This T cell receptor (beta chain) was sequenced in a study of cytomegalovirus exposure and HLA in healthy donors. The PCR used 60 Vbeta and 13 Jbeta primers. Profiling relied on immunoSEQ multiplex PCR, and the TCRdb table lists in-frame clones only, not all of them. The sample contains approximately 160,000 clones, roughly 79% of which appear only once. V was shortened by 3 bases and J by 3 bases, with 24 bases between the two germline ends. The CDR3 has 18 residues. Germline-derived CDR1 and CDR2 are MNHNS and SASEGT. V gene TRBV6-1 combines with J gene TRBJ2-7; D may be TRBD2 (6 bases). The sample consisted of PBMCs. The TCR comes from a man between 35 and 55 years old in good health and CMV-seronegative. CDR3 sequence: CASSDDQRGAGMYYEQYV. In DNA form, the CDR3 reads TGTGCCAGCAGTGATGACCAAAGGGGAGCGGGTATGTACTACGAGCAGTACGTC.